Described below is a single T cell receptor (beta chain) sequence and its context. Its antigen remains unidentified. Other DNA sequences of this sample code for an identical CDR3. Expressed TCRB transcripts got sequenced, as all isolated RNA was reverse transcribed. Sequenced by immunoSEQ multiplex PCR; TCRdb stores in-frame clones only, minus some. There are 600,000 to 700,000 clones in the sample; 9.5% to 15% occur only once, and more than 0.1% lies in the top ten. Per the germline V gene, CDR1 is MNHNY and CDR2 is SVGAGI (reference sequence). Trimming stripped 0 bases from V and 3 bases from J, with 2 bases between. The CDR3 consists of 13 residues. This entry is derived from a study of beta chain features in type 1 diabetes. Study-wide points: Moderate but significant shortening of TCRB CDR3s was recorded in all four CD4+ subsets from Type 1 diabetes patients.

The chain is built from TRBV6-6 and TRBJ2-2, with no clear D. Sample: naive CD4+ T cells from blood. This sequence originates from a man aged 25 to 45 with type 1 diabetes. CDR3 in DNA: TGTGCCAGCAGTTACTCTTACACCGGGGAGCTGTTTTTT. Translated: CASSYSYTGELFF.